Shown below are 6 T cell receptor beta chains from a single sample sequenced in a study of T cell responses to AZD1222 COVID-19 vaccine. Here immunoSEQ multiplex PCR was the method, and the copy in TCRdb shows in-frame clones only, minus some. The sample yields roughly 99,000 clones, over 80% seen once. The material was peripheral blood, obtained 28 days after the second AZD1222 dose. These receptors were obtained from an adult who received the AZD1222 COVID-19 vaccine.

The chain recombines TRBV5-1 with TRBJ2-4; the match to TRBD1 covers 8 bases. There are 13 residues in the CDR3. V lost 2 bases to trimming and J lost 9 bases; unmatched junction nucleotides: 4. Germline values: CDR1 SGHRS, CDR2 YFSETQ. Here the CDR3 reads CASSLDRGGIQYF. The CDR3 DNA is TGCGCCAGCAGCTTAGACAGGGGAGGCATTCAGTACTTC.

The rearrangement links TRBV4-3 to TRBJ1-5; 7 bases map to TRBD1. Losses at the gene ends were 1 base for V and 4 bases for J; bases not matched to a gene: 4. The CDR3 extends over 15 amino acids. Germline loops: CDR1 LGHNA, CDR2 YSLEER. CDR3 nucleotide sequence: TGCGCCAGCAGCCAAGGCCAGGGGGTTAATCAGCCCCAGCATTTT. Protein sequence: CASSQGQGVNQPQHF.

CDR3 region: CASSPDVSGRTDTQYF. In DNA, the CDR3 is TGTGCCAGCTCACCCGATGTGAGCGGGAGGACAGATACGCAGTATTTT. The chain combines TRBV18 with TRBJ2-3, with 9 nucleotides matching TRBD2. V was pared by 3 bases and J by 3 bases, with 7 bases of the junction left unmatched. The CDR3 runs 16 residues. Germline V gene data show CDR1 as KGHSH and CDR2 as LQKENI.

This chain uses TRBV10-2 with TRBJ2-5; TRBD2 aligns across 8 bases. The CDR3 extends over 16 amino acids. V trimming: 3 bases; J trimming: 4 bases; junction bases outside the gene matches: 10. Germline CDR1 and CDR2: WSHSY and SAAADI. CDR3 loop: CASSDDSGKQAETQYF. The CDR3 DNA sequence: TGCGCCAGCAGTGATGATAGCGGGAAGCAAGCAGAGACCCAGTACTTC.

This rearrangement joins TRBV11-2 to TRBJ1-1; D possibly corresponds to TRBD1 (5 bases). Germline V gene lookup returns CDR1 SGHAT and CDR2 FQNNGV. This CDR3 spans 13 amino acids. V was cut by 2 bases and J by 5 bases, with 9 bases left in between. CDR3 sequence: CASSLSRATEAFF. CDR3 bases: TGTGCCAGCAGCTTAAGCAGGGCTACTGAAGCTTTCTTT. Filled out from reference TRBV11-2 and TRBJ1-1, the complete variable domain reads EAGVAQSPRYKIIEKRQSVAFWCNPISGHATLYWYQQILGQGPKLLIQFQNNGVVDDSQLPKDRFSAERLKGVDSTLKIQPAKLEDSAVYLCASSLSRATEAFFGQGTRLTVV.

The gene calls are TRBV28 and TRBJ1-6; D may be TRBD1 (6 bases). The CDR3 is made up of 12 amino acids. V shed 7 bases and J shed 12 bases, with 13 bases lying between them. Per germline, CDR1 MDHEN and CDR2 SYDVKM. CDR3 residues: CASTLPRGPLHF. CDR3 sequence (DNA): TGTGCCAGCACCCTCCCCAGGGGACCCCTCCACTTT.